The clone carrying this TCR delta chain turned up a few times. What it binds is not known. The data originate from a study of Vδ1+ human thymocytes. V dropped 4 bases and J dropped 0; count of bases not matched to a gene: 18. The CDR3 has 22 residues. Germline-derived CDR1 and CDR2 are TSWWSYY and QGS. The template was reverse-transcribed extracted RNA. The CDR3 regions were amplified by multiplex PCR from V-gene primers to a constant-region primer. TCRdb reapplied CATT to the multiplex PCR reads. The sample carries over 45,000 delta-chain clones, more than 15% recorded once. After alphabeta T cell depletion, CD3+ Vdelta1+ Vdelta2- thymocytes were sorted. Between about 96% and 99.6% of sorted thymocytes were Vdelta1+. General study results and limits: Thymic TRG and TRD repertoires appeared highly polyclonal. Despite high sort purity, about 19% of thymic T cell receptor delta sequences were Vdelta2. TRG sequences recurred across donors, whereas TRD sequences stayed essentially private.

The chain links TRDV1 to TRDJ2; 12 bases map to TRDD3. Input material: Vdelta1+ gamma-delta thymocytes from the thymus. Noted subset: FACS-sorted CD3+ TCRalphabeta- TCRVdelta1+ TCRVdelta2- thymocytes. This receptor was obtained from a boy under two years old who had congenital heart surgery. The CDR3 spells CALGVVGRILGDTIPLTAQLFF. The CDR3 DNA sequence: TGTGCTCTTGGGGTGGTAGGGCGCATACTGGGGGATACAATCCCTTTGACAGCACAACTCTTCTTT.